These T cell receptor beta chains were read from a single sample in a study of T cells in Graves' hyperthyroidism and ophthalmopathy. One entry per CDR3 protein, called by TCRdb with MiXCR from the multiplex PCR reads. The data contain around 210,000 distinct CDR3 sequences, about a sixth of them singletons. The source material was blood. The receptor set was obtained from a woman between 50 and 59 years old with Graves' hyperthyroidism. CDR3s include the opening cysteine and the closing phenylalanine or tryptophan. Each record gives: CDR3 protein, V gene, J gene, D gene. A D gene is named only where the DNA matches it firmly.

CDR3: CASTFSRGNTIYF; V: TRBV2; J: TRBJ1-3; D: -
CDR3: CASSLGTSGMPPDTQYF; V: TRBV7-7; J: TRBJ2-3; D: TRBD2
CDR3: CASSPSFQGAFF; V: TRBV18; J: TRBJ1-1; D: -
CDR3: CASSRNPARDFTEAFF; V: TRBV27; J: TRBJ1-1; D: -
CDR3: CSVDAGGEKLFF; V: TRBV29-1; J: TRBJ1-4; D: TRBD1
CDR3: CASSLEAGAAYEQYF; V: TRBV11-2; J: TRBJ2-7; D: -
CDR3: CASSLRDMNQPQHF; V: TRBV27; J: TRBJ1-5; D: -
CDR3: CASSIDLTGSLNTEAFF; V: TRBV19; J: TRBJ1-1; D: -
CDR3: CASSLFGAGYNEQFF; V: TRBV7-3; J: TRBJ2-1; D: -
CDR3: CASSRVGQYF; V: TRBV4-1; J: TRBJ2-7; D: -
CDR3: CASSNLQGARNYGYTF; V: TRBV5-6; J: TRBJ1-2; D: TRBD1
CDR3: CASCLAGSTDTQYF; V: TRBV28; J: TRBJ2-3; D: TRBD2
CDR3: CASSLDRATTGELFF; V: TRBV5-1; J: TRBJ2-2; D: TRBD1
CDR3: CSASPGTGELFF; V: TRBV20-1; J: TRBJ2-2; D: -
CDR3: CASSFRGWPYEQYF; V: TRBV7-9; J: TRBJ2-7; D: -
CDR3: CASTRLADYGELFF; V: TRBV6-1; J: TRBJ2-2; D: TRBD2
CDR3: CALGHFGTDTQYF; V: TRBV30; J: TRBJ2-3; D: -
CDR3: CASSLEKDTQYF; V: TRBV2; J: TRBJ2-3; D: -
CDR3: CASSQGLQGGAQPQHF; V: TRBV3-1; J: TRBJ1-5; D: -
CDR3: CASSLGQGARSTEAFF; V: TRBV3-1; J: TRBJ1-1; D: TRBD1
CDR3: CASSEQGLSNEQFF; V: TRBV2; J: TRBJ2-1; D: -
CDR3: CAISERQSEAFF; V: TRBV10-3; J: TRBJ1-1; D: -
CDR3: CAWSVETSGVQYF; V: TRBV30; J: TRBJ2-5; D: TRBD2